These 5 T cell receptor beta chains were sequenced from one sample in a study of spatial heterogeneity in lung cancer. The time point is: sample taken at primary tumor resection. The sequenced material consisted of unsorted whole RNA from tumor, nontumor lung or frozen PBMC. One entry per CDR3 protein, called by TCRdb with MiXCR from the 5' RACE reads. The data hold about 92,000 distinct CDR3 sequences, with roughly 12% observed a single time. Sequenced here: PBMCs, sampled at surgery. These receptors came from a male donor with early-stage non-small cell lung cancer.

This clonotype was observed a few times. The gene calls are TRBV6-2 or TRBV6-3 and TRBJ1-5, with TRBD1 as a possible D gene (6 bases). Per germline, CDR1 MNHEY and CDR2 SVGEGT. The CDR3 contains 17 residues. Trimming pared 7 bases from V and 5 bases from J, leaving 24 bases between. This chain's CDR3 is CASTKKVARGIDQPQHF. CDR3 in DNA: TGTGCCAGCACCAAAAAAGTGGCCAGGGGAATAGATCAGCCCCAGCATTTT.

The chain carries TRBV12-3 or TRBV12-4 and TRBJ2-2, with 8 bases identical to TRBD2. There are 15 residues in the CDR3. The J segment lost 5 bases and the V segment lost 3 bases, leaving 5 bases of the junction unmatched. This CDR3 is CASSFLPGGTGELFF. The CDR3 DNA is TGTGCCAGCAGTTTTCTTCCGGGGGGGACCGGGGAGCTGTTTTTT.

This clonotype was detected ten times or more. The V and J genes are TRBV7-3 and TRBJ2-5, with TRBD2 matching over 8 bases. Germline loops: CDR1 SGHTA, CDR2 FQGTGA. The trim removed 4 bases at V and 2 bases at J, leaving 9 bases unmatched. The CDR3 is made up of 16 amino acids. CDR3 sequence reads: CASSSGRGRTQETQYF. DNA of the CDR3: TGTGCCAGCAGCTCCGGTCGCGGGAGGACTCAAGAGACCCAGTACTTC.

This clonotype came up a few times. The J gene is TRBJ2-1, the V gene TRBV7-2, with 10 bases that match TRBD1. The V and J ends lost 2 bases and 10 bases, in that order; junction bases with no gene match: 14. CDR1 and CDR2 from the germline V gene are SGHTA and FQGNSA. The CDR3 is 17 amino acids. The CDR3 here is CASSLPRTGGSNREQFF. CDR3 nucleotides: TGTGCCAGCAGCTTACCGCGGACAGGGGGGTCGAATAGGGAGCAGTTCTTC.

The chain couples TRBV3-1 to TRBJ1-5; D is uncertain. The CDR3 sequence is 14 residues long. The V gene lost 4 bases and the J gene lost 0 bases, with 7 bases spanning the gap. Germline-derived CDR1 and CDR2 are LGHDT and YNNKEL (reference sequence). CDR3 in DNA: TGTGCCAGCAGCCGGGGAAATAGCAATCAGCCCCAGCATTTT. Protein: CASSRGNSNQPQHF.